Shown below are 25 T cell receptor beta chains from a single sample sequenced in a study of T cell responses to AZD1222 COVID-19 vaccine. Sequencing was performed with immunoSEQ multiplex PCR; in TCRdb, only in-frame clones are kept and a portion is missing. This sample yields just over 150,000 clones, of which approximately 87% are seen a single time; just over 9% belongs to the top ten. Sequencing used peripheral blood, obtained 28 days after the second AZD1222 dose. Source of these receptors: an adult who received the AZD1222 COVID-19 vaccine.

This clone was counted many times. The chain employs TRBV4-2 and TRBJ2-7, with D unresolved. Germline V gene data show CDR1 as LGHNA and CDR2 as YNFKEQ. The germline V and J ends were trimmed by 5 bases and 2 bases, with 7 bases remaining between them. The CDR3 has 12 amino acids. The CDR3 region has the DNA TGTGCCAGCAGCTACACCCCCTACGAGCAGTACTTC. Its translation: CASSYTPYEQYF.

V usage is TRBV3-1 (or the pseudogene TRBV3-2) and J usage is TRBJ2-7; D possibly corresponds to TRBD2 (6 bases). Germline V gene lookup returns CDR1 LGHDT and CDR2 YNNKEL (reference sequence). The CDR3 runs 14 residues. Trimming shortened V by 4 bases and J by 3 bases, and 13 bases separated the two germline ends. For the CDR3, the DNA is TGTGCCAGCAGCCCCTTAATGGGGGGCTACGAGCAGTACTTC. This translates into CASSPLMGGYEQYF.

V is TRBV27 and J is TRBJ1-6; 9 positions agree with TRBD1. Germline V CDR1 and CDR2: MNHEY, SMNVEV (reference sequence). Germline trimming cut 3 bases from V and 3 bases from J; bases unmatched to any gene: 0. The CDR3 covers 15 residues. CDR3 amino acids: CASSLDRGYNSPLHF. In DNA, the CDR3 is TGTGCCAGCAGTTTGGACAGGGGCTATAATTCACCCCTCCACTTT.

This chain joins TRBV6-5 and TRBJ1-5, with D possibly being TRBD1 (6 bases). The CDR3 length is 15 residues. Germline V gene sequence: CDR1 MNHEY, CDR2 SVGAGI. Trimming left V 5 bases short and J 1 base short, with 12 bases between. This CDR3 reads CASSKQGGSNQPQHF. The CDR3 coding sequence is TGTGCCAGCAGTAAACAGGGTGGGAGCAATCAGCCCCAGCATTTT.

The chain has TRBV19 and TRBJ2-3; tentative D call: TRBD2 (5 bases). V lost 2 bases, J lost 3 bases, and 12 bases lay in between. The CDR3 spans 15 residues. Germline CDR1 and CDR2: LNHDA and SQIVND (reference sequence). The CDR3: CASSISLVRTDTQYF. CDR3 bases: TGTGCCAGTAGTATATCACTAGTAAGGACAGATACGCAGTATTTT.

This chain connects TRBV7-2 to TRBJ2-3, with D unclear. V was shortened by 5 bases and J by 3 bases, with 9 bases between the two germline ends. This CDR3 has 13 residues. The germline V gene encodes CDR1 SGHTA and CDR2 FQGNSA. The CDR3 coding sequence is TGTGCCAGCAGCCCCTATGGAACAGATACGCAGTATTTT. The encoded protein is CASSPYGTDTQYF.

In DNA, the CDR3 is TGTGCCAGCAGCCTACGCCGGACTAAGGGAGAGACCCAGTACTTC. Its translation: CASSLRRTKGETQYF. This chain links TRBV5-6 with TRBJ2-5; a possible D gene is TRBD2 (6 bases). The CDR3 runs to 15 residues. V lost 4 bases to trimming and J lost 4 bases, with 17 bases between them. Germline CDR1 and CDR2: SGHDT and YYEEEE.

J is TRBJ2-7 and V is TRBV27; 8 bases are a match to TRBD2. CDR3 length: 15 amino acids. The V gene end was trimmed by 0 bases and the J gene end by 6 bases; junction bases not matched to a gene: 7. Looked up from germline, CDR1 is MNHEY and CDR2 is SMNVEV (reference sequence). DNA of the CDR3: TGTGCCAGCAGTTTATCCAGGACTAGCCAGTCCGAGCAGTACTTC. This encodes CASSLSRTSQSEQYF.

This chain links TRBV13 with TRBJ2-3, with no clear D. The germline V and J ends were trimmed by 4 bases and 0 bases, with 14 bases remaining between them. Germline V CDR1 and CDR2: PRHDT, FYEKMQ (reference sequence). This CDR3 comprises 16 residues. CDR3 in DNA: TGTGCCAGCAGCTCCCCCACGGAAGCGAGCACAGATACGCAGTATTTT. Its translation: CASSSPTEASTDTQYF. Full variable domain (rest looked up from reference TRBV13 and TRBJ2-3): AAGVIQSPRHLIKEKRETATLKCYPIPRHDTVYWYQQGPGQDPQFLISFYEKMQSDKGSIPDRFSAQQFSDYHSELNMSSLELGDSALYFCASSSPTEASTDTQYFGPGTRLTVL.

This clone was counted a single time. The chain uses TRBV3-1 (or the pseudogene TRBV3-2) and TRBJ2-3; 10 nucleotides agree with TRBD2. This CDR3 region has 17 residues. V shed 4 bases and J 2 bases; nucleotides not matched to a gene: 9. Germline CDR1 reads LGHDT; CDR2 reads YNNKEL (reference sequence). The CDR3 reads CASSRRTSGLATDTQYF. CDR3 nucleotides: TGTGCCAGCAGCCGCCGGACTAGCGGACTCGCCACAGATACGCAGTATTTT.

The V gene is TRBV4-3, the J gene TRBJ1-6; D gene uncertain. Trimming left V 0 bases short and J 4 bases short, with 7 bases between. The germline gives CDR1 LGHNA, CDR2 YSLEER. This CDR3 spans 15 amino acids. The CDR3 sequence: CASSQDWQYNSPLHF. The DNA of the CDR3 is TGCGCCAGCAGCCAAGATTGGCAATATAATTCACCCCTCCACTTT.

CDR3: CSVSRGNTEAFF. The CDR3 DNA is TGCAGCGTTTCCAGGGGGAACACTGAAGCTTTCTTT. The rearrangement uses TRBV29-1 and TRBJ1-1; D may be TRBD1 (6 bases). Between the trimmed V and J ends, which lost 5 bases and 1 base, there was a span of 8 bases. The CDR3 sequence is 12 residues long. Germline assignment: CDR1 SQVTM and CDR2 ANQGSEA.

This clone is judged medium-sized. The rearrangement links TRBV5-1 to TRBJ1-6, with D maybe TRBD1 (5 bases). Trimming pared 3 bases from V and 4 bases from J, leaving 8 bases between. Germline-derived CDR1 and CDR2 are SGHRS and YFSETQ. CDR3 size: 14 residues. The CDR3 loop is CASSSGTYNSPLHF. In DNA, the CDR3 is TGCGCCAGCAGCTCGGGGACTTATAATTCACCCCTCCACTTT.

This chain joins TRBV5-1 and TRBJ2-5; TRBD2 matches 7 bases. The germline CDR1 and CDR2 sequences are SGHRS and YFSETQ. V was pared by 5 bases and J by 2 bases, with 3 bases of the junction left unmatched. The CDR3 length is 13 residues. In DNA form, the CDR3 reads TGCGCCAGCAGAATCGGGGGGCAAGAGACCCAGTACTTC. This sequence encodes CASRIGGQETQYF.

This clone was detected once. The rearrangement links TRBV4-2 to TRBJ2-3, with TRBD1 identical over 9 bases. V shed 4 bases and J 1 base; nucleotides not matched to a gene: 6. The length of the CDR3 is 16 residues. In germline, CDR1 is LGHNA, CDR2 YNFKEQ. CDR3 DNA sequence: TGTGCCAGCAGCCTCGGGACAGGGATTGGCACAGATACGCAGTATTTT. Protein product: CASSLGTGIGTDTQYF.

The rearrangement joins TRBV29-1 to TRBJ1-2, with D perhaps matching TRBD1 (5 bases). The CDR3 runs 12 residues. Germline V gene sequence: CDR1 SQVTM, CDR2 ANQGSEA. V was cut by 4 bases and J by 7 bases, with 13 bases left in between. CDR3 sequence reads: CSVGRGRGGYTF. The CDR3 DNA reads TGCAGCGTTGGTCGGGGCCGGGGTGGCTACACCTTC.

The chain carries TRBV4-1 and TRBJ1-4, with no clear D. Germline V gives CDR1 MGHRA, CDR2 YSYEKL. This CDR3 spans 12 amino acids. Trimming left V 4 bases short and J 11 bases short, with 11 bases between. The CDR3 protein is CASSLLGMKLFF. The CDR3 nucleotides read TGCGCCAGCAGCCTCCTGGGCATGAAACTGTTTTTT.

The J gene is TRBJ2-3, the V gene TRBV7-8; D is possibly TRBD1 or TRBD2 (5 bases each). Germline V gene sequence: CDR1 SGHVS, CDR2 FQNEAQ. V was cut by 0 bases and J by 4 bases, with 11 bases left in between. The CDR3 length is 15 residues. The CDR3 protein is CASSLALGVSDTQYF. DNA of the CDR3: TGTGCCAGCAGCTTAGCGCTGGGGGTTTCAGATACGCAGTATTTT.

The chain is built from TRBV28 and TRBJ2-1; the match to TRBD2 covers 12 bases. V was clipped by 4 bases and J by 10 bases; unmatched bases: 8. The germline V gene has CDR1 MDHEN and CDR2 SYDVKM. This CDR3 contains 15 residues. The DNA for the CDR3 is TGTGCCAGCAGTTCGAGGGGACTAGCGGGTAAAGAGCAGTTCTTC. Amino acids: CASSSRGLAGKEQFF.

The sample holds a few counts of this clone. The V and J genes are TRBV5-1 and TRBJ2-4, with D possibly being TRBD1 (6 bases). V was cut by 4 bases and J by 2 bases, with 13 bases left in between. This CDR3 comprises 15 residues. Germline CDR1 SGHRS, CDR2 YFSETQ. DNA of the CDR3: TGCGCCAGCAGCAACTTCCAGGGGACCAAAAACATTCAGTACTTC. Translation gives CASSNFQGTKNIQYF.

The J gene is TRBJ1-2, the V gene TRBV5-4; 11 nucleotides line up with TRBD1. The CDR3 covers 15 residues. Looked up from germline, CDR1 is SGHNT and CDR2 is YYREEE (reference sequence). The ends lost 2 bases at V and 8 bases at J; junction bases unmatched: 8. The CDR3 bases are TGTGCCAGCAGCTTAGAGGACAGGGGGCTCAAGGGCTACACCTTC. It yields the protein CASSLEDRGLKGYTF.

The V and J genes are TRBV14 and TRBJ2-1; perhaps TRBD2 as D (6 bases). CDR1 is SGHDN and CDR2 is FVKESK in the germline V gene. V was cut by 0 bases and J by 4 bases, with 10 bases left in between. The CDR3 contains 15 residues. CDR3 protein: CASSQDPGSYNEQFF. The CDR3 region has the DNA TGTGCCAGCAGCCAAGATCCCGGGAGTTACAATGAGCAGTTCTTC.

The chain is built from TRBV4-2 and TRBJ2-1; D gene ambiguous. This CDR3 contains 14 residues. CDR1 and CDR2 from the germline V gene are LGHNA and YNFKEQ. With 4 bases removed from V and 2 bases from J, the gap between germline ends came to 9 bases. Here the CDR3 reads CASSPRKAYNEQFF. The CDR3 coding sequence is TGTGCCAGCAGCCCTAGAAAGGCCTACAATGAGCAGTTCTTC.

This chain links TRBV25-1 with TRBJ2-7, with 11 bases aligning to TRBD1. The CDR3 is made up of 14 amino acids. Germline assignment: CDR1 MGHDK and CDR2 SYGVNS. V shed 6 bases, J shed 2 bases, and the junction held 3 bases outside the gene matches. The CDR3 nucleotides read TGTGCCAGCAGGGGGGACAGGGGGGCCTACGAGCAGTACTTC. This codes for CASRGDRGAYEQYF.

This chain links TRBV7-6 with TRBJ2-7; TRBD1 matches at 9 bases. The junction had 7 bases not matched to a gene; V was cut back by 3 bases and J by 4 bases. The CDR3 extends over 15 amino acids. Germline V gene lookup returns CDR1 SGHVS and CDR2 FNYEAQ. CDR3: CASSFGQGLPYEQYF. The CDR3, as DNA: TGTGCCAGCAGCTTCGGACAGGGGCTTCCGTACGAGCAGTACTTC.